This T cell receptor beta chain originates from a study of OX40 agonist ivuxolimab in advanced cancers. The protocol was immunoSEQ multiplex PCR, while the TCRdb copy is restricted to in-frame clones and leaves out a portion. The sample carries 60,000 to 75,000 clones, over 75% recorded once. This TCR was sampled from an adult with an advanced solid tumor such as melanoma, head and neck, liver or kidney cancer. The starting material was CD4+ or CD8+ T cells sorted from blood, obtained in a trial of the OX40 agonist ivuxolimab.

The CDR3 nucleotides are TGCGCCAGCAGCTGGGGGACAGGGGGCCCCCAGAGTACGCAGTATTTT. Protein sequence: CASSWGTGGPQSTQYF. This chain links TRBV5-1 with TRBJ2-3; 12 bases fit TRBD1. Germline CDR1 reads SGHRS; CDR2 reads YFSETQ. The CDR3 is made up of 16 amino acids. With 3 bases clipped from V and 8 bases from J, the junction kept 10 bases outside the gene matches.